This paragraph covers one T cell receptor (beta chain) sequence. What antigen it recognizes has not been identified. One base away there is no much larger clone; base qualities are not given. For sequencing of the TCRbeta CDR3 region, genomic DNA was extracted from the sorted cells. The immunoSEQ Assay was used for sequencing of TCRbeta CDR3 regions. Entries here come from immuneACCESS through TCRdb and include only in-frame sequences with V and J called. Some clones fail to appear in such tables; in the studies checked, an unresolved V gene covers under half of the shortfall, and the cause of the remainder is unknown. The sample records tens of thousands of clones, about 85% of which are singletons. The ten largest clones represent 17% of the sample. The sample is drawn from a study of OX40 agonist ivuxolimab in advanced cancers. In the study overall: Ivuxolimab was an agonistic, fully human IgG2 monoclonal antibody directed against OX40 (CD134), a costimulatory receptor. Peripheral TCRbeta sequencing was intended to test whether TCR sequence diversity was altered and clonal T-cell expansion was caused by ivuxolimab. Intravenous ivuxolimab was administered to patients every 2 weeks at six dose levels: 0.01, 0.1, 0.3, 1.5, 3 and 10 mg/kg. Three dose-escalation patients achieved partial responses, one with hepatocellular carcinoma and two with cutaneous melanoma. A male proportion of 75% to 85% and a mean age of approximately 61 years, ranging from roughly 20 to 80, were recorded for the dose-escalation cohort. Prior anti-PD-1, anti-PD-L1 or anti-CTLA-4 therapy was permitted, and roughly two fifths of dose-escalation patients had received checkpoint inhibitors. Of the approximately 54 patients in dose escalation, 19 had hepatocellular carcinoma, approximately 15 had melanoma, 9 had renal cell carcinoma and 9 had head and neck cancer. The paper reports the monotherapy dose-escalation portion (N ≈ 50 patients) of the phase I ivuxolimab trial. The study at large found these results: The antigen specificity of the clonally expanded peripheral T cells was not determined. After ivuxolimab, more expanded clones were found on average in CD8+ T cells than in CD4+ T cells. At doses from 0.1 to 3.0 mg/kg, clonal expansion was seen in both CD4+ and CD8+ blood T cells between baseline and week 6. Low levels of normalized T-cell clonal expansion were also seen in some patients who did not respond. In partial responders in the 0.1-3.0 mg/kg groups, normalized peripheral clonal expansion was found to be among the lowest, especially among CD8+ T cells.

The trial excluded patients who had a history of autoimmune disease or who were on systemic immunosuppression. Peripheral blood for TCR sequencing was drawn from every dose cohort at baseline, at cycle 4 day 1 and at cycle 7 day 1. The samples were taken from a phase I, first-in-human, multicenter, open-label dose-escalation trial of ivuxolimab. The trial enrolled adults with locally advanced or metastatic head and neck squamous cell, hepatocellular, melanoma or renal cell carcinoma. Before TCR sequencing, CD4+ and CD8+ T cells were separately sorted from peripheral blood. The V and J ends are trimmed by 0 bases and 7 bases, leaving 3 bases between them. Looking up the germline V gene (reference sequence) yields CDR1 LNHNV and CDR2 YYDKDF. The CDR3 covers 11 residues, taking in both the cysteine and the phenylalanine. Kept here is only the CDR3 DNA, which spans 33 bases and is read in frame from base 1.

The sequence was obtained from an adult with an advanced solid tumor such as melanoma, head and neck, liver or kidney cancer. Sequencing was performed on CD4+ or CD8+ T cells sorted from blood, taken in a trial of the OX40 agonist ivuxolimab. The chain couples TRBV15 to TRBJ1-1, with an unclear D gene assignment. Here the CDR3 is given as CATSRDSEAFF. The DNA sequence reads TGTGCCACCAGCAGAGACAGTGAAGCTTTCTTT.